These 19 T cell receptor beta chains came from one sample sequenced in a study of graft-versus-host responses after intestinal transplantation (dated by TCRdb to about 2021). The sample's time point, from its label and the paper: cells obtained before transplantation from donor or recipient. Library construction relied on the immunoSEQ multiplex PCR assay. Imported from immuneACCESS, the table was reduced by TCRdb to in-frame sequences with V and J called. These copies leave out some clones; in studies compared against another copy, an unresolved V gene accounts for under half, and the cause of the remainder is not known. The sample table shows over 120,000 clones, and about 93% are seen once. In total, the top ten clones hold roughly 0.19% of the sample. Their antigens are not known. Here the sequenced sample was unstimulated CD4+ T cells sorted from spleen or lymph node cells, taken before intestinal transplant. These receptors were collected from a human donor who received an intestinal transplant.

V and J are TRBV5-4 and TRBJ1-1; D unclear. V shed 0 bases and J shed 1 base, with 13 bases lying between them. This CDR3 region has 16 residues. Germline loops: CDR1 SGHNT, CDR2 YYREEE (reference sequence). CDR3: CASSLGLATGNTEAFF. The CDR3 region has the DNA TGTGCCAGCAGCTTGGGATTGGCAACGGGGAACACTGAAGCTTTCTTT.

The CDR3 DNA reads TGTGCCAGCTCACCAACGGTAATCAACACCGGGGAGCTGTTTTTT. Its translation is CASSPTVINTGELFF. The J gene is TRBJ2-2, the V gene TRBV18; D gene uncertain. Trimming took off 2 bases at V and 2 bases at J, with 9 bases between the two ends. The CDR3 covers 15 residues. The germline CDR1 and CDR2 sequences are KGHSH and LQKENI.

The chain is built from TRBV5-1 and TRBJ2-5; no clear D. Germline lookup yields CDR1 SGHRS and CDR2 YFSETQ. The CDR3 totals 16 residues. With 7 bases removed from V and 3 bases from J, the gap between germline ends came to 22 bases. The DNA of the CDR3 is TGCGCCAGCGCTCAGGTCAGGCTTTCCGCTGAAGAGACCCAGTACTTC. Amino acid sequence: CASAQVRLSAEETQYF. The full variable domain, completed using reference TRBV5-1 and TRBJ2-5, is KAGVTQTPRYLIKTRGQQVTLSCSPISGHRSVSWYQQTPGQGLQFLFEYFSETQRNKGNFPGRFSGRQFSNSRSEMNVSTLELGDSALYLCASAQVRLSAEETQYFGPGTRLLVL.

The chain joins TRBV5-4 to TRBJ2-1; the D gene could be TRBD1 or TRBD2 (6 bases each). The germline V gene encodes CDR1 SGHNT and CDR2 YYREEE (reference sequence). The CDR3 contains 16 residues. Trimming shortened V by 4 bases and J by 9 bases, and 23 bases separated the two germline ends. The CDR3 bases are TGTGCCAGCAGCCCGGGACTCCCTAAGGGGGTAGGTGAGCAGTTCTTC. Its protein product is CASSPGLPKGVGEQFF.

The rearrangement uses TRBV28 and TRBJ1-1; D uncertain. CDR3 length: 17 amino acids. Per the germline V gene, CDR1 is MDHEN and CDR2 is SYDVKM. Between the trimmed V and J ends, which lost 1 base and 0 bases, there was a span of 15 bases. CDR3 in amino acids: CASSLSVGGAMNTEAFF. For the CDR3, the DNA is TGTGCCAGCAGTTTATCAGTAGGTGGAGCGATGAACACTGAAGCTTTCTTT. The full variable domain, its missing parts supplied by reference TRBV28 and TRBJ1-1, is DVKVTQSSRYLVKRTGEKVFLECVQDMDHENMFWYRQDPGLGLRLIYFSYDVKMKEKGDIPEGYSVSREKKERFSLILESASTNQTSMYLCASSLSVGGAMNTEAFFGQGTRLTVV.

This sequence joins TRBV7-9 and TRBJ2-7; TRBD1 matches at 8 bases. Trimming removed 5 bases from V and 6 bases from J; junction bases left unmatched: 9. This CDR3 has 14 amino acids. From germline, CDR1 is SEHNR and CDR2 FQNEAQ (reference sequence). Here the CDR3 DNA reads TGTGCCAGCAGCCGGACAGGGTATCCTTTCGAGCAGTACTTC. Translating it yields CASSRTGYPFEQYF.

This chain connects TRBV28 to TRBJ1-3; the D gene is possibly TRBD1 (5 bases). Trimming took 7 bases from V and 1 from J, leaving 14 bases between them. Germline values: CDR1 MDHEN, CDR2 SYDVKM. This CDR3 spans 15 amino acids. The CDR3 reads CASMTSGGSGNTIYF. Written as DNA, the CDR3 is TGTGCCAGCATGACCTCGGGGGGTTCTGGAAACACCATATATTTT. Filled out from reference TRBV28 and TRBJ1-3, the complete variable domain reads DVKVTQSSRYLVKRTGEKVFLECVQDMDHENMFWYRQDPGLGLRLIYFSYDVKMKEKGDIPEGYSVSREKKERFSLILESASTNQTSMYLCASMTSGGSGNTIYFGEGSWLTVV.

This clone was picked up one time. The chain joins TRBV28 to TRBJ1-2, with 8 positions matching TRBD1. The CDR3 runs 12 residues. The germline V gene encodes CDR1 MDHEN and CDR2 SYDVKM. The V segment lost 10 bases and the J segment 8 bases; nucleotides outside the gene matches: 9. This CDR3 reads CANSRTGYGYTF. In DNA form, the CDR3 reads TGTGCCAACAGCCGGACAGGGTACGGCTACACCTTC.

This clone has just one count. The chain carries TRBV6-6 and TRBJ1-1; weak D call: TRBD1 (6 bases). This CDR3 spans 13 amino acids. V lost 6 bases and J 1 base, leaving 9 bases between the germline ends. Germline lookup yields CDR1 MNHNY and CDR2 SVGAGI (reference sequence). CDR3 amino acids: CASRQGGNTEAFF. The CDR3 nucleotides are TGTGCCAGCAGACAAGGGGGGAACACTGAAGCTTTCTTT.

J is TRBJ1-3 and V is TRBV7-9, with 9 bases lining up with TRBD1. CDR1 and CDR2 (germline): SEHNR, FQNEAQ (reference sequence). This CDR3 region has 15 residues. With 0 bases clipped from V and 4 bases from J, the junction kept 1 base outside the gene matches. CDR3 amino acids: CASSLADRGGNTIYF. DNA for the CDR3: TGTGCCAGCAGCTTAGCGGACAGGGGAGGAAACACCATATATTTT.

This chain links TRBV28 with TRBJ2-2; a possible D gene is TRBD1 (6 bases). V was cut by 7 bases and J by 7 bases, with 13 bases left in between. The germline gives CDR1 MDHEN, CDR2 SYDVKM. The CDR3 spans 13 residues. The CDR3 DNA reads as TGTGCCAGCATGCAGGGGCTGGGCGGGGAGCTGTTTTTT. Its protein product is CASMQGLGGELFF.

This clone was observed a single time. The gene calls are TRBV19 and TRBJ2-1; weak D call: TRBD2 (5 bases). Trimming removed 10 bases at V and 8 bases at J, with 18 bases between. Germline V gene data show CDR1 as LNHDA and CDR2 as SQIVND (reference sequence). This CDR3 has 13 amino acids. The CDR3 DNA reads as TGTGCCACCGAGACTTTTCCCGGGGATGAGCAGTTCTTC. Translating gives CATETFPGDEQFF.

V and J are TRBV5-1 and TRBJ2-7; 9 nucleotides line up with TRBD2. J lost 2 bases, V lost 0 bases, and 3 bases had no gene match. The CDR3 spans 15 residues. Germline V CDR1 and CDR2: SGHRS, YFSETQ. The DNA for the CDR3 is TGCGCCAGCAGCTTGGGGCTAGCGGGAACCTACGAGCAGTACTTC. Translating gives CASSLGLAGTYEQYF.

This clone was found once. The same CDR3 can be traced to other DNA sequences in this sample. V gene TRBV7-3 combines with J gene TRBJ2-3, with a weak D call TRBD1 (6 bases). The CDR3 has 12 amino acids. V lost 4 bases to trimming and J lost 6 bases, with 8 bases between them. Germline V lookup: CDR1 SGHTA, CDR2 FQGTGA. The CDR3 spells CASSSQGDTQYF. The CDR3 DNA reads TGTGCCAGCAGCTCCCAGGGGGATACGCAGTATTTT.

The rearrangement uses TRBV19 and TRBJ2-7, with D perhaps TRBD1 (6 bases). The germline CDR1 and CDR2 sequences are LNHDA and SQIVND (reference sequence). V lost 1 base and J 4 bases, leaving 8 bases between the germline ends. The CDR3 loop spans 13 amino acids. DNA of the CDR3: TGTGCCAGTAGTATAGGGCAGGGGTACGAGCAGTACTTC. Its translation: CASSIGQGYEQYF.

The rearrangement uses TRBV7-3 and TRBJ1-2; TRBD1 aligns across 8 bases. Germline V lookup: CDR1 SGHTA, CDR2 FQGTGA. V dropped 0 bases and J dropped 8; count of bases not matched to a gene: 5. This CDR3 comprises 14 residues. CDR3 in DNA: TGTGCCAGCAGCTTAACGGGCAGGGGGCACGGCTACACCTTC. It encodes CASSLTGRGHGYTF.

The chain combines TRBV4-2 with TRBJ2-2; 9 bases align to TRBD1. Unmatched junction bases numbered 6, after V lost 0 bases and J lost 4 bases. Germline V lookup: CDR1 LGHNA, CDR2 YNFKEQ. This CDR3 has 17 residues. The CDR3 DNA sequence: TGTGCCAGCAGCCAAGATGTTGGGACAGGGAGCACCGGGGAGCTGTTTTTT. This gives the protein CASSQDVGTGSTGELFF.

This chain uses TRBV18 with TRBJ2-6; TRBD1 matches 7 bases. From germline, CDR1 is KGHSH and CDR2 LQKENI. This CDR3 has 21 residues. The V gene end was trimmed by 1 base and the J gene end by 0 bases; junction bases not matched to a gene: 15. The CDR3 protein is CASSPQVTGLISSSGANVLTF. CDR3 nucleotide sequence: TGTGCCAGCTCACCACAAGTGACAGGGCTTATATCCTCCTCTGGGGCCAACGTCCTGACTTTC.

The chain joins TRBV6-5 to TRBJ2-7; D might be TRBD2 (6 bases). Per the germline V gene, CDR1 is MNHEY and CDR2 is SVGAGI. The CDR3 is 14 residues long. V lost 0 bases and J lost 5, with 11 bases in between. The CDR3 DNA sequence: TGTGCCAGCAGTTACTCCGGAGGGGCCCACGAGCAGTACTTC. This translates into CASSYSGGAHEQYF.